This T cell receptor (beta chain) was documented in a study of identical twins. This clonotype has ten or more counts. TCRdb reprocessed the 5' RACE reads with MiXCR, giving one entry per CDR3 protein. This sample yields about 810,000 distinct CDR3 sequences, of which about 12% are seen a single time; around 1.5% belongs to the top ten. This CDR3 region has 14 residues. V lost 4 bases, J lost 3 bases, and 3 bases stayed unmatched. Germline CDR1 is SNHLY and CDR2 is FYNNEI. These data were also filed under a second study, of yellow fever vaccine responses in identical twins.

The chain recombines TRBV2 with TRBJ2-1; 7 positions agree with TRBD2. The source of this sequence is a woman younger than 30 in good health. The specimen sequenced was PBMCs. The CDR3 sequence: CASSGASGYNEQFF. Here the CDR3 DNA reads TGTGCCAGCAGTGGGGCTAGCGGCTACAATGAGCAGTTCTTC.